This entry concerns a single TCR beta chain. Its antigen is unknown. No treatment had been given to any patient before thyroid surgery. The data stem from a study of metastatic and nonmetastatic thyroid tumors. Study information: From malignant and benign thyroid patients, repertoires in blood and in tumor or nodule tissue were compared. Study conclusions and caveats: Malignant thyroid tumors reportedly exceeded benign nodules significantly in TCR beta diversity, with the difference appearing in blood and tumor.

The length of the CDR3 is 14 residues. Germline V gives CDR1 SGHAT, CDR2 FQNNGV. V was pared by 1 base and J by 2 bases, with 6 bases between. In the authors' workflow: In papillary thyroid cancer, a distant-metastasis classifier was built using CDR3 differences across clinicopathological groups. From the PCR reads, TCRdb re-called clones with MiXCR. It is TCRdb's table, rather than the study itself, that gives the V and J calls and clone size. The repertoire holds about 32,000 clones, with about 30% as singletons. V and J are TRBV11-2 and TRBJ2-1; D call uncertain. The sequence was obtained from a female donor with papillary thyroid cancer or a benign thyroid nodule (not recorded which). Some clones in this sample may be carry-over from other donors' samples. The sample taken for sequencing was tumor tissue. CDR3 nucleotides: TGTGCCAGCAGCTTAGGGGGAACCTACAATGAGCAGTTCTTC. Translating it yields CASSLGGTYNEQFF.